This TCR beta chain is drawn from a study of T cell responses to AZD1222 COVID-19 vaccine. Libraries were prepared by immunoSEQ multiplex PCR; TCRdb keeps only in-frame clonotypes and omits some of them. The sample carries about 73,000 clones, roughly 89% recorded once. General study results and limits: The donor group comprised mostly white British people and more females; the analysis possibly underestimated clonal diversity.

Trimming took 0 bases from V and 8 from J, leaving 14 bases between them. The CDR3 runs 15 residues. CDR1 is SGHDT, CDR2 YYEEEE, per germline. In regard to this clone: No antigen is known for it.

This chain uses TRBV5-6 with TRBJ2-2, with D unclear. This receptor was taken from an adult who received the AZD1222 COVID-19 vaccine. Sequenced here: peripheral blood, sampled 28 days after the second AZD1222 dose. The CDR3 protein is CASSLVYSVEGELFF. The CDR3 coding sequence is TGTGCCAGCAGCTTGGTTTACAGTGTGGAGGGGGAGCTGTTTTTT.